The clone carrying this T cell receptor beta chain was recorded many times. Its antigen remains unidentified. The data belong to a study of early T cells in non-severe SARS-CoV-2 infection. Molecules of cDNA were individually given unique molecular identifiers that were attached to them. TCRdb re-called the 5' RACE reads through MiXCR, storing one row per CDR3 protein. The sample consists of 30,000 to 40,000 distinct CDR3 sequences, approximately 6% of them appearing once. The study, taken as a whole, reports: Reliance on VDJdb matching favored anti-spike CD8 responses; private and CD4 specificities were missed.

The sequencing here drew on whole blood, taken at baseline. The sequence derives from an adult who was a healthcare worker with PCR-confirmed SARS-CoV-2 infection or an uninfected control (not recorded which).

CDR3 in amino acids: CASSNVGSNTEAFF. CDR3 bases: TGTGCCAGCAGCAACGTGGGGTCGAACACTGAAGCTTTCTTT. J is TRBJ1-1 and V is TRBV7-9, with unresolved D. This CDR3 is built from 14 residues. Germline values: CDR1 SEHNR, CDR2 FQNEAQ (reference sequence). Trimming shortened V by 5 bases and J by 1 base, and 11 bases separated the two germline ends.